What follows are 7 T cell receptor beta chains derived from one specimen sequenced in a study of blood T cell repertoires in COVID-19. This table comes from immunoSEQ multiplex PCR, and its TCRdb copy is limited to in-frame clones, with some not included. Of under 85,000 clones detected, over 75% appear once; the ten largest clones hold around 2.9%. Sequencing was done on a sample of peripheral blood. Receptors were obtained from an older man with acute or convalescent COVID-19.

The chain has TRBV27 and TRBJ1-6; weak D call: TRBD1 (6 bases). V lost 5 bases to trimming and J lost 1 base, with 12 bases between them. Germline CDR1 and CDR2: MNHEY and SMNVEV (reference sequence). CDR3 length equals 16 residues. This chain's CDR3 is CASSRAQGSYNSPLHF. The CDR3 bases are TGTGCCAGCAGTCGCGCACAGGGTTCCTATAATTCACCCCTCCACTTT.

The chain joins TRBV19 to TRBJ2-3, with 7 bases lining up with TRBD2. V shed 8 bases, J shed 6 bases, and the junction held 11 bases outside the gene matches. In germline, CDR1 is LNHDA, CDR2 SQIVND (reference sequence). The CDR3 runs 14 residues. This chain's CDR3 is CASSDSGLGDTQYF. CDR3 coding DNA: TGTGCCAGTTCGGATAGCGGGCTGGGGGATACGCAGTATTTT.

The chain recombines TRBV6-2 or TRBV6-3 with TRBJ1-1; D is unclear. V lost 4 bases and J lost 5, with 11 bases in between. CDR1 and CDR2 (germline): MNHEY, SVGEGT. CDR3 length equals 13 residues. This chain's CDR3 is CASSSPEGTEAFF. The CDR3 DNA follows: TGTGCCAGCAGTTCCCCTGAGGGTACTGAAGCTTTCTTT.

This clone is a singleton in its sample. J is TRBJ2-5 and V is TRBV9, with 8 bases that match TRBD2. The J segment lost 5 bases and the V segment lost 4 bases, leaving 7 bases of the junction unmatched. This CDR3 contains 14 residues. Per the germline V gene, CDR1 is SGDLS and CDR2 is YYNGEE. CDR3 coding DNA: TGTGCCAGCAGCCCGGGGGGGCGCAAGGAGACCCAGTACTTC. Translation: CASSPGGRKETQYF.

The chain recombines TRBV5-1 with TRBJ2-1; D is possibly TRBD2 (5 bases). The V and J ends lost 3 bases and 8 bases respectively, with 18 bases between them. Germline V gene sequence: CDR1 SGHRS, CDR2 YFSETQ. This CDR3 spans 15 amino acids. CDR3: CASSWRTLNEDEQFF. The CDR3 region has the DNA TGCGCCAGCAGCTGGAGGACCCTGAATGAGGATGAGCAGTTCTTC.

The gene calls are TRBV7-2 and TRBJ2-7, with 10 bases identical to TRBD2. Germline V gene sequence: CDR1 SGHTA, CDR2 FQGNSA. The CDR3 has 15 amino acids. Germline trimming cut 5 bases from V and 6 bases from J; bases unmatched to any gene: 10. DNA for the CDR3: TGTGCCAGCAGCCGTTTCACTAGCGGGATGGGCGAGCAGTACTTC. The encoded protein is CASSRFTSGMGEQYF. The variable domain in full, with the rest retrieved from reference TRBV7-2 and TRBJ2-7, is GAGVSQSPSNKVTEKGKDVELRCDPISGHTALYWYRQSLGQGLEFLIYFQGNSAPDKSGLPSDRFSAERTGGSVSTLTIQRTQQEDSAVYLCASSRFTSGMGEQYFGPGTRLTVT.

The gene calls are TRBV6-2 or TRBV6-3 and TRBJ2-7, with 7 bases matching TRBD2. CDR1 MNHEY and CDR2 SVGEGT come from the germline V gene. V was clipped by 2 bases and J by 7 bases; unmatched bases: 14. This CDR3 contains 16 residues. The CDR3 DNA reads TGTGCCAGCAGTTACCAACCGGGCGCGGGAGTTCGAGAGCAGTACTTC. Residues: CASSYQPGAGVREQYF.